This T cell receptor beta chain was documented in a study of blood T cell repertoires in COVID-19. Germline CDR1 is MNHEY and CDR2 is SVGAGI. CDR3 length: 15 amino acids. V was trimmed by 7 bases and J by 1 base, leaving 16 bases between them. Under the authors' procedure: From reference gene primer amplification, estimates of nucleated cell counts were derived. TCRdb keeps only in-frame clones here, not all; method: immunoSEQ multiplex PCR. V, J and clone size reflect that table, while D and trimming were determined from the DNA. This sample has more than 85,000 clones, with about 86% found just once.

The chain employs TRBV6-5 and TRBJ1-1; a possible D gene is TRBD1 (6 bases). The receptor was isolated from a woman aged 45-59 years who had recovered from COVID-19. Sequenced material: PBMCs or T cells enriched from blood (not recorded which). This CDR3 is CASTLTGFGNTEAFF. In DNA, the CDR3 is TGTGCCAGCACGTTAACAGGGTTCGGGAACACTGAAGCTTTCTTT.